The clone carrying this T cell receptor beta chain has a handful of counts. Its antigen is unidentified. The sample is drawn from a study of T-cell reconstitution after alpha-beta-depleted transplantation in children. Whole-study results and caveats: Reported findings indicate that, about two months after transplant, alpha-beta T cells came from several hundred expanded clones, which were derived from non-depleted graft cells. When one year had passed after transplant, most T-cell counts and diversity came from newly produced T cells. After transplant, high TCRbeta diversity at day 60 in some patients arose from surviving recipient T cells and thymic progenitors.

Germline values: CDR1 DFQATT, CDR2 SNEGSKA (reference sequence). The CDR3 consists of 14 residues. Unmatched junction bases numbered 8, after V lost 5 bases and J lost 3 bases. Unique molecular identifiers were incorporated into the prepared TCRbeta library. Via MiXCR, TCRdb re-called the PCR reads, giving one row per CDR3 protein. Here the sample spans about 830,000 distinct CDR3 sequences, less than 20% being singletons. This chain uses TRBV20-1 with TRBJ2-5; TRBD2 matches at 8 bases. The sequence was obtained from a male patient aged 10-17 years who had a stem cell transplant for acute lymphoblastic leukemia, so the T cells may come from the graft donor. The source material was PBMCs, mostly from graft donor cells, sampled 360 days after TCRalphabeta/CD19-depleted stem cell transplant. The CDR3 DNA reads TGCAGTGCTCCCCCCTATAGCGGGAAAGAGACCCAGTACTTC. As protein: CSAPPYSGKETQYF.